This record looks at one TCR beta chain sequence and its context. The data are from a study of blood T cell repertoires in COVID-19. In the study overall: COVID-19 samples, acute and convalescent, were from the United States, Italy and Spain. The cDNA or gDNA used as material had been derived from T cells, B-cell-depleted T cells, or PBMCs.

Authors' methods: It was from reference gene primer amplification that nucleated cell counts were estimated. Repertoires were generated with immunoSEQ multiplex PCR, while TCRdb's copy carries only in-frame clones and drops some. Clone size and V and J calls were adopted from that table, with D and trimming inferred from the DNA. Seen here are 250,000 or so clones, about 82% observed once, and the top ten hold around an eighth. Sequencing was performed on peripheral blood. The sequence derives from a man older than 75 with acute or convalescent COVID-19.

CDR3 amino acids: CATSHGQGPYNEQFF. In DNA, the CDR3 is TGTGCCACCAGCCACGGACAGGGCCCCTACAATGAGCAGTTCTTC. The J gene is TRBJ2-1, the V gene TRBV24-1, with TRBD1 matching over 8 bases. CDR3 size: 15 residues. The germline CDR1 and CDR2 sequences are KGHDR and SFDVKD. Unmatched junction bases numbered 6, after V lost 7 bases and J lost 2 bases.